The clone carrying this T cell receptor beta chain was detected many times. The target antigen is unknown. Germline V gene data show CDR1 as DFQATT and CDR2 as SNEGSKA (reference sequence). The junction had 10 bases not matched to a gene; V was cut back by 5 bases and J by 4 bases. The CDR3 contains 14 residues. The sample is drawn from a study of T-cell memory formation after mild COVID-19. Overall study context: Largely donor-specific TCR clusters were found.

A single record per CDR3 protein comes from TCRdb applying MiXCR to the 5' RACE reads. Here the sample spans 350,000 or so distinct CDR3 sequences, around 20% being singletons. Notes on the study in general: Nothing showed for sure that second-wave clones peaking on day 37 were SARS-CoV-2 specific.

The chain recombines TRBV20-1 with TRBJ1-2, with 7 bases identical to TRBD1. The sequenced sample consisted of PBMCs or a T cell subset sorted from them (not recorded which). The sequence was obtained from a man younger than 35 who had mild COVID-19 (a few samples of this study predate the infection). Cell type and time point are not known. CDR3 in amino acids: CSASTGTVTYGYTF. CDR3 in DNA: TGCAGTGCTTCAACCGGGACAGTTACCTATGGCTACACCTTC.